One and the same sample provided the 2 T cell receptor beta chains below, sequenced in a study of blood T cells in healthy people across ages. The second PCR ran roughly 7 to 11 cycles with a sample-barcoded 5' primer and J-beta primers. TCRdb re-called the 5' RACE reads with MiXCR, one entry per CDR3 protein. The sample yields about 1.4 million distinct CDR3 sequences, approximately 60% seen once. Sequenced: blood. These receptor sequences come from a man aged 18 to 30 in good health.

The chain carries TRBV7-6 and TRBJ2-7; D might be TRBD2 (5 bases). The germline V and J ends were trimmed by 5 bases and 4 bases, with 15 bases remaining between them. Germline CDR1 is SGHVS and CDR2 is FNYEAQ. This CDR3 is built from 14 residues. The CDR3 sequence: CASSQPWTGYEQYF. Here the CDR3 DNA reads TGTGCCAGCAGCCAACCCTGGACTGGGTACGAGCAGTACTTC.

This clonotype was seen a handful of times. This sequence joins TRBV7-2 and TRBJ1-2, with 7 bases matching TRBD1. The germline V gene has CDR1 SGHTA and CDR2 FQGNSA. CDR3 length equals 14 residues. The V gene end was trimmed by 4 bases and the J gene end by 0 bases; junction bases not matched to a gene: 2. This CDR3 reads CASSWGQSNYGYTF. CDR3 coding DNA: TGTGCCAGCAGCTGGGGACAGTCTAACTATGGCTACACCTTC.